This TCR beta chain was recorded in a study of cytomegalovirus exposure and HLA in healthy donors. V gave up 4 bases and J gave up 2 bases, with 9 bases separating them. The CDR3 has 13 residues. The V gene's germline CDR1 is WNHNN and CDR2 SYGVQD (reference sequence). The PCR employed 60 Vbeta primers together with 13 Jbeta primers. Produced via immunoSEQ multiplex PCR; TCRdb's table is partial and in-frame only. The sample has a few hundred thousand clones, roughly 80% seen once. The origin of this receptor is a man in his forties or fifties in good health and CMV-seronegative. Sequenced: PBMCs. The chain has TRBV10-1 and TRBJ2-7; D remains unclear. CDR3 sequence: CASSGLLTYEQYF. The CDR3 DNA reads as TGCGCCAGCAGTGGTCTTTTAACCTACGAGCAGTACTTC.